The sequence of this T cell receptor (beta chain) was determined in a study of blood T cell repertoires in COVID-19. Some clones are missing from TCRdb's copy, which holds only in-frame ones; the method was immunoSEQ multiplex PCR. The data hold 200,000 to 300,000 clones, with roughly four fifths observed a single time. The CDR3 runs 17 residues. Germline CDR1 LNHDA, CDR2 SQIVND (reference sequence). The V and J ends lost 7 bases and 1 base, in that order; junction bases with no gene match: 8. This chain joins TRBV19 and TRBJ1-4, with 11 bases aligning to TRBD1. The source material was peripheral blood. This TCR derives from an elderly woman with acute or convalescent COVID-19. CDR3 in amino acids: CASIPRDRGLTNEKLFF. The CDR3 coding sequence is TGTGCCAGTATCCCCCGGGACAGGGGGTTAACTAATGAAAAACTGTTTTTT.